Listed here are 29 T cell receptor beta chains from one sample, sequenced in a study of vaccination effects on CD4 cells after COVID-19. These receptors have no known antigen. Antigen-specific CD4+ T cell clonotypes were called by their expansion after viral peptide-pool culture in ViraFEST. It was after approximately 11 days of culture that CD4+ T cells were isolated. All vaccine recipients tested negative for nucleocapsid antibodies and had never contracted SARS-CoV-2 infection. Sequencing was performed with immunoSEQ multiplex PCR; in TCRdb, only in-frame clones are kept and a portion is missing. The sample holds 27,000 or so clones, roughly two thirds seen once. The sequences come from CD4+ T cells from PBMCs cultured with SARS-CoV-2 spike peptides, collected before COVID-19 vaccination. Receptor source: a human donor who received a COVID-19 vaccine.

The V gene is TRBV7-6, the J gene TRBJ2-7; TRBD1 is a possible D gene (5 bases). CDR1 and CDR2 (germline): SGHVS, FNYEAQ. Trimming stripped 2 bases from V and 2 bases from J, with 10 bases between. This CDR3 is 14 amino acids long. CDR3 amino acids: CASSLSATAYEQYF. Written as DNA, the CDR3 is TGTGCCAGCAGCTTATCTGCGACAGCCTACGAGCAGTACTTC.

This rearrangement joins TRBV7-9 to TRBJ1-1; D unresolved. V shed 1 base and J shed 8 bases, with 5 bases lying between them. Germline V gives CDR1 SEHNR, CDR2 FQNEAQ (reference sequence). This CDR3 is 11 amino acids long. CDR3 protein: CASSLDFEAFF. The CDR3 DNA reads TGTGCCAGCAGCTTAGACTTCGAAGCTTTCTTT. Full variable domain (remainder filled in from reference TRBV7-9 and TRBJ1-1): DTGVSQNPRHKITKRGQNVTFRCDPISEHNRLYWYRQTLGQGPEFLTYFQNEAQLEKSRLLSDRFSAERPKGSFSTLEIQRTEQGDSAMYLCASSLDFEAFFGQGTRLTVV.

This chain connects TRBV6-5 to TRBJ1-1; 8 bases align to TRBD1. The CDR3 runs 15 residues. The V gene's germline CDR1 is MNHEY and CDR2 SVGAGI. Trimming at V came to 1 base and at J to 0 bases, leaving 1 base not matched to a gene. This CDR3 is CASSYLGQVNTEAFF. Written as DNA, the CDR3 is TGTGCCAGCAGTTACTTGGGACAGGTGAACACTGAAGCTTTCTTT.

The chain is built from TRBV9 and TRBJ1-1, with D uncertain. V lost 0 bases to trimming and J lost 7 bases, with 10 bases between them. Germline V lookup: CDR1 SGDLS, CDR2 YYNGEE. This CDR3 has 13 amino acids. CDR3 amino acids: CASSVGSFDEAFF. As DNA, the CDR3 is TGTGCCAGCAGCGTAGGATCGTTTGATGAAGCTTTCTTT.

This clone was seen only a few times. CDR3 DNA sequence: TGTGCCAGCTCACAGGGGCCCGAGCAGTACTTC. It is translated as CASSQGPEQYF. The rearrangement uses TRBV18 and TRBJ2-7; D may be TRBD1 (5 bases). Trimming removed 4 bases from V and 6 bases from J, with 7 bases in between. The CDR3 extends over 11 amino acids. Germline V gene lookup returns CDR1 KGHSH and CDR2 LQKENI.

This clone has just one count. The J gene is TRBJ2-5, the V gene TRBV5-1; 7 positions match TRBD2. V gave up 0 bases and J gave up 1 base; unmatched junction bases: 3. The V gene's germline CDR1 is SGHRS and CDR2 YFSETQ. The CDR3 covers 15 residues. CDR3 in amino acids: CASSLALAGQETQYF. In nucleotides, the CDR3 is TGCGCCAGCAGCTTGGCCTTAGCGGGCCAAGAGACCCAGTACTTC.

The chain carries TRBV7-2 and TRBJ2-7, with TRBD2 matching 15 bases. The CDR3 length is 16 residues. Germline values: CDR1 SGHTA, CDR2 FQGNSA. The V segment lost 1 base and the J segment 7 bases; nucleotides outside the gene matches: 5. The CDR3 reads CASSLEGLAGGREQYF. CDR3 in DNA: TGTGCCAGCAGCTTAGAAGGACTAGCGGGAGGGAGGGAGCAGTACTTC.

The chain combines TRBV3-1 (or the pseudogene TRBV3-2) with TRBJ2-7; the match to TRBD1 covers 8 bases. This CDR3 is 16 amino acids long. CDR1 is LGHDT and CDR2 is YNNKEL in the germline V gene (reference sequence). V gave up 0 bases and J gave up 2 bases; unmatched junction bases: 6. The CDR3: CASSQDSWTGTYEQYF. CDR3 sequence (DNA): TGTGCCAGCAGCCAAGACAGTTGGACAGGGACCTACGAGCAGTACTTC.

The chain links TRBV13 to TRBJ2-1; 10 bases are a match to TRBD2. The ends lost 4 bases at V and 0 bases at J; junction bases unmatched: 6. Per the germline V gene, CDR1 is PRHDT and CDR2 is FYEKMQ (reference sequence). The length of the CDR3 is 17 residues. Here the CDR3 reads CASSSLIAGGSYNEQFF. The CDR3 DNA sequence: TGTGCCAGCAGCTCGCTAATAGCGGGAGGCTCCTACAATGAGCAGTTCTTC.

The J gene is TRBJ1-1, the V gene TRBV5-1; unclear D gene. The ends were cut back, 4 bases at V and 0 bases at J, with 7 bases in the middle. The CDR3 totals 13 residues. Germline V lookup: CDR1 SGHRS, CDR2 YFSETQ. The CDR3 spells CASSPGVNTEAFF. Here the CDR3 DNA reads TGCGCCAGCAGCCCAGGAGTGAACACTGAAGCTTTCTTT. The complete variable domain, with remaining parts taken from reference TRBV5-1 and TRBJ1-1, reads KAGVTQTPRYLIKTRGQQVTLSCSPISGHRSVSWYQQTPGQGLQFLFEYFSETQRNKGNFPGRFSGRQFSNSRSEMNVSTLELGDSALYLCASSPGVNTEAFFGQGTRLTVV.

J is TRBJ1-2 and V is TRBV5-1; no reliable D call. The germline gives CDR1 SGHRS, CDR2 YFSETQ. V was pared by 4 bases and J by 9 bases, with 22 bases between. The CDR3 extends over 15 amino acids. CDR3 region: CASSRAGLSPHRYTF. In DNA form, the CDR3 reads TGCGCCAGCAGCCGGGCTGGGTTGAGCCCCCACCGCTACACCTTC. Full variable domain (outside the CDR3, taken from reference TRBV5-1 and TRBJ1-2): KAGVTQTPRYLIKTRGQQVTLSCSPISGHRSVSWYQQTPGQGLQFLFEYFSETQRNKGNFPGRFSGRQFSNSRSEMNVSTLELGDSALYLCASSRAGLSPHRYTFGSGTRLTVV.

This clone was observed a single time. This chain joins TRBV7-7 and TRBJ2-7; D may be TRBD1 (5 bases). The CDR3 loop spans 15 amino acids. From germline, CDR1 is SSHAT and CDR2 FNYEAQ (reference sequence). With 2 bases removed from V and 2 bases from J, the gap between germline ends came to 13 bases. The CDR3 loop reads CASSLRSDIAYEQYF. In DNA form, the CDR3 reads TGTGCCAGCAGCTTAAGATCGGACATAGCCTACGAGCAGTACTTC.

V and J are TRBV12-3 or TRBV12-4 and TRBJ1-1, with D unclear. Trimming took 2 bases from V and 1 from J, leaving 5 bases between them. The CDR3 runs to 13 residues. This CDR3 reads CASSLLENTEAFF. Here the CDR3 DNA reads TGTGCCAGCAGTTTATTAGAGAACACTGAAGCTTTCTTT.

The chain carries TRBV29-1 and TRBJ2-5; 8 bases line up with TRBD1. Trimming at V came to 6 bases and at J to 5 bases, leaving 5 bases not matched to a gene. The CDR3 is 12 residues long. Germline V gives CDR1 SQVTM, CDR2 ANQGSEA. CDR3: CSVTGVDETQYF. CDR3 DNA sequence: TGCAGCGTGACAGGGGTTGATGAGACCCAGTACTTC.

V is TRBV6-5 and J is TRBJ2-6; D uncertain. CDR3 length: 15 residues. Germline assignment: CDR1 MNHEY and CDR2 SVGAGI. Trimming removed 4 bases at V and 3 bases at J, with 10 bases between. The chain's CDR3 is CASSLGGVGANVLTF. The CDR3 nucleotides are TGTGCCAGCAGTTTGGGTGGGGTTGGGGCCAACGTCCTGACTTTC.

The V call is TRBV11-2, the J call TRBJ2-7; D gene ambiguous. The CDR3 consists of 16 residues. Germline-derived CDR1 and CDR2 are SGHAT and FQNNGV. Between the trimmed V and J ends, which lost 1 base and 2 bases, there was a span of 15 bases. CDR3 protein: CASSLGSGVTAYEQYF. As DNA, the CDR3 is TGTGCCAGCAGCTTAGGCAGTGGGGTTACGGCCTACGAGCAGTACTTC.

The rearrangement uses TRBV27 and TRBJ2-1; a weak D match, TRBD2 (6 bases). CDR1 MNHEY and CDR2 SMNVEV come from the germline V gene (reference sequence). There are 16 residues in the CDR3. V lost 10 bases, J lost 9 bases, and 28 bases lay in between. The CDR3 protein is CATKGTDRLSGLEQFF. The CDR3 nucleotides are TGTGCCACCAAGGGGACTGACCGACTATCTGGTCTTGAGCAGTTCTTC.

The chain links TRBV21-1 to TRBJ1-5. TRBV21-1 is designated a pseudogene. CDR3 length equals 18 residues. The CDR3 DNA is TGTGCCAGCAGCAAAAAGGCCGGGGACGAAGTTGGCAATCAGCCCCAGCATTTT. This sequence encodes CASSKKAGDEVGNQPQHF.

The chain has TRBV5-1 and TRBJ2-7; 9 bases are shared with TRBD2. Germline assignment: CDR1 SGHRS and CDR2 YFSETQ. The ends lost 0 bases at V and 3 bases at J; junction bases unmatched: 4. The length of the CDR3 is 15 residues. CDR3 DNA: TGCGCCAGCAGCTTGGACCTAGCGGGAATCTACGAGCAGTACTTC. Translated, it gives CASSLDLAGIYEQYF.

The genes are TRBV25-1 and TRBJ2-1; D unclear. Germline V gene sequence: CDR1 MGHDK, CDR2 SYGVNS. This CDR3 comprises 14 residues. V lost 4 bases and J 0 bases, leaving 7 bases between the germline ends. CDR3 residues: CASSVTGSYNEQFF. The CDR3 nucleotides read TGTGCCAGCAGTGTCACCGGCTCCTACAATGAGCAGTTCTTC.

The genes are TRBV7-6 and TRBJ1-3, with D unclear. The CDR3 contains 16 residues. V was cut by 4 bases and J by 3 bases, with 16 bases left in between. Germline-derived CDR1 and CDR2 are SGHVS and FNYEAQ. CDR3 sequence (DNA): TGTGCCAGCAGCTCCGATTTACTAGGAGTTGGAAACACCATATATTTT. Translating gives CASSSDLLGVGNTIYF.

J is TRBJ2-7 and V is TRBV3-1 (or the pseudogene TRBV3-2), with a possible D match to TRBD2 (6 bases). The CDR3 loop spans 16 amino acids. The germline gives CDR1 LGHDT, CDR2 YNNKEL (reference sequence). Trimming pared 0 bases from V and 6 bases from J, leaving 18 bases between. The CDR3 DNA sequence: TGTGCCAGCAGCCAAGAATGGCCTAGCGATTCACGCGAGCAGTACTTC. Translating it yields CASSQEWPSDSREQYF.

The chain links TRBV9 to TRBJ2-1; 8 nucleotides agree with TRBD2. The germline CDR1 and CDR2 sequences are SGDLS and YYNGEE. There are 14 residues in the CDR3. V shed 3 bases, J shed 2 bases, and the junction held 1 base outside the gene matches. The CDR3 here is CASSGGLAYNEQFF. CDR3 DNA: TGTGCCAGCAGCGGGGGACTAGCCTACAATGAGCAGTTCTTC.

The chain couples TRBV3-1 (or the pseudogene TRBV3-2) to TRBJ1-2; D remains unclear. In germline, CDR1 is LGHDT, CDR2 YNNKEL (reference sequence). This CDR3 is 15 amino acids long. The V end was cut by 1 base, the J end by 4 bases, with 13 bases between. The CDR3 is CASSQVGFNSYGYTF. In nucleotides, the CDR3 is TGTGCCAGCAGCCAAGTAGGTTTCAACTCCTATGGCTACACCTTC.

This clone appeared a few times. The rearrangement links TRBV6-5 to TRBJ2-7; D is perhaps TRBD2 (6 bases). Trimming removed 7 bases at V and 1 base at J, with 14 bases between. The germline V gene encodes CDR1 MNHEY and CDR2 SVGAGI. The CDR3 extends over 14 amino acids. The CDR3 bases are TGTGCCAGCACCATTAGGAGGGGATCCTACGAGCAGTACTTC. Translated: CASTIRRGSYEQYF.

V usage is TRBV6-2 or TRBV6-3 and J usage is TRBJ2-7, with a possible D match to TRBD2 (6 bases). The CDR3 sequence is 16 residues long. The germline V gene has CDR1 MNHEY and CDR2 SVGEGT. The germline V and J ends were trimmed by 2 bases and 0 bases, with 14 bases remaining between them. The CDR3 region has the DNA TGTGCCAGCAGTTACGTTCTAGCGCGAAGCTCCTACGAGCAGTACTTC. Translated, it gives CASSYVLARSSYEQYF.

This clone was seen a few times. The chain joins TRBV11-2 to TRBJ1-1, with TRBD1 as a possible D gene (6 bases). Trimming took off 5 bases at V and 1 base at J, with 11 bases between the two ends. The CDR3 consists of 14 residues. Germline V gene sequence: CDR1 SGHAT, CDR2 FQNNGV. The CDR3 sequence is CASSRQQGNTEAFF. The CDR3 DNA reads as TGTGCCAGCAGCCGTCAACAGGGGAACACTGAAGCTTTCTTT.

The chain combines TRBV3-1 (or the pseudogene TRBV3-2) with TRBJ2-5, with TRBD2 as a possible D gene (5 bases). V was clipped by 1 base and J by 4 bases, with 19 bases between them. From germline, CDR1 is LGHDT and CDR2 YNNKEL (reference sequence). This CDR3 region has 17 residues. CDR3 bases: TGTGCCAGCAGCCAAGGGTACGGTGGAGCTAGCATAGAGACCCAGTACTTC. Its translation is CASSQGYGGASIETQYF.

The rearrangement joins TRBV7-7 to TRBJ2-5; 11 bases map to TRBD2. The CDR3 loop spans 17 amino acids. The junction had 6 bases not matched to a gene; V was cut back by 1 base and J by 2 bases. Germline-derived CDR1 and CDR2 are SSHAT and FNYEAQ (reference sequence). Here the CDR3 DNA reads TGTGCCAGCAGCTTAGGTCGACTAGCGGGAAAACAAGAGACCCAGTACTTC. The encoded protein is CASSLGRLAGKQETQYF.